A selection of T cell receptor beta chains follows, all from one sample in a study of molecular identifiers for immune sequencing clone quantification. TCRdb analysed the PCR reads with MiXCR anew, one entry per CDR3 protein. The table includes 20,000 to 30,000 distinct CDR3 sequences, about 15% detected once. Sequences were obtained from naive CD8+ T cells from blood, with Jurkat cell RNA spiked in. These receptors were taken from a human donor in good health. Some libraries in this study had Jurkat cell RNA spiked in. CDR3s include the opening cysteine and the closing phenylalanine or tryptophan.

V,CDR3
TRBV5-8,CASGFGGGVDEQYF
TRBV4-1,CASSQVDGAIDSPLHF
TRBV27,CASSLAGGSLYEQYF
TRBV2,CASSGNPGQPTAEAFF
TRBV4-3,CASSQFSTRENTEAFF
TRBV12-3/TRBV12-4,CASRQSVAGVSLRQYF
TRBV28,CASNLEKSSGANVLTF
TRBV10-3,CAISDPTGLAGGYEQYF
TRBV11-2,CASSPPIDEQFF
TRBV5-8,CASSQVGQSRTDTQYF
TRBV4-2,CASSQDPGQGTYEQYF
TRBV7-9,CASSPGRGLEQYF
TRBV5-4,CASSLESSGGEQFF
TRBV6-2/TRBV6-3,CATTPLQWWDTDSSSNQPQHF
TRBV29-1,CSVTGLAGAPSTDTQYF
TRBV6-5,CASSYSTSGRSYQETQYF
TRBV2,CASSEANGGTGRVYYGYTF
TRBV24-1,CATEGVTDTQYF
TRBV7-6,CASSLALGGKGEQYF
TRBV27,CASSSQGHEQYF
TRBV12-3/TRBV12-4,CASIPTGSTGYGYTF
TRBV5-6,CASSFPDRAYEQYF
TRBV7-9,CASSLSMGQNTEAFF
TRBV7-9,CASSSLAGGYNEQFF
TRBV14,CASSQGTASTDTQYF
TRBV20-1,CSARWLAGTDTQYF
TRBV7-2,CASSLGVGFMNTEAFF
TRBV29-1,CSVPDPRSYEQYF
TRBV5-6,CASSTILGLAGGHNEQFF
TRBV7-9,CATRGDSLYNEQFF
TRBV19,CASSISAGGPREQYF
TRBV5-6,CASGLGLAGGYEQYF
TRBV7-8,CASSLVGQGYEQYF
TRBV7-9,CASSLVGGAGANVLTF
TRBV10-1,CASSESQGQGAYF
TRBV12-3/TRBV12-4,CASSLWGQGIQETQYF
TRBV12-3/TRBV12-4,CASSPADQETQYF
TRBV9,CASSPESRGITDTQYF
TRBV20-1,CSARDIDRGYLTF
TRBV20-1,CSARGRRESLGMGQPQHF
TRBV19,CASSIEGSGGQGAYTQYF
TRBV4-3,CASSGKGHRPAGNTGELFF
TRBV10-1,CASIELAEAIDTQYF
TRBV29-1,CSSQGNEQFF
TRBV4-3,CASSQTTSGVAEQFF
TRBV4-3,CASSQDTQETQYF
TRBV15,CATSMLVRKKSTDTQYF
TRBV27,CASSLIGSGADEQFF
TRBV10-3,CAISGVLEEWPQHF
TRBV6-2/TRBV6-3,CASSQTRYNEQFF
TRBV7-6,CASSTTAETRANTGELFF
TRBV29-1,CSVVLLDTQYF
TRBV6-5,CASSYTLKLAGGPRNEQFF
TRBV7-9,CASSHPPFGDGASTDTQYF
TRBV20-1,CSARLGGRESSYEQYF
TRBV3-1,CASSQDPGTYNEQFF